The 8 T cell receptor beta chains below all came from one sample that was sequenced in a study of blood T cell repertoires in COVID-19. Sequenced by immunoSEQ multiplex PCR; TCRdb stores in-frame clones only, minus some. The sample lists about 220,000 clones, roughly nine tenths occurring once. The sample comprised peripheral blood. Every receptor here comes from a man aged 35 to 55 with acute or convalescent COVID-19.

V gene TRBV24-1 combines with J gene TRBJ1-6, with 9 positions matching TRBD1. Germline trimming cut 3 bases from V and 3 bases from J; bases unmatched to any gene: 14. This CDR3 spans 20 amino acids. The germline V gene encodes CDR1 KGHDR and CDR2 SFDVKD. Here the CDR3 reads CATSDDRDRAWNCYNSPLHF. Written as DNA, the CDR3 is TGTGCCACCAGTGATGATCGGGACAGGGCTTGGAATTGCTATAATTCACCCCTCCACTTT.

This chain uses TRBV19 with TRBJ2-3, with unresolved D. The CDR3 sequence is 12 residues long. Germline V gene lookup returns CDR1 LNHDA and CDR2 SQIVND (reference sequence). Trimming took off 9 bases at V and 4 bases at J, with 11 bases between the two ends. The CDR3 protein is CASRERADTQYF. CDR3 bases: TGTGCCAGCCGAGAGCGCGCAGATACGCAGTATTTT.

V gene TRBV5-1 combines with J gene TRBJ1-2, with D tentatively TRBD1 (5 bases). The CDR3 runs 14 residues. V was trimmed by 4 bases and J by 8 bases, leaving 18 bases between them. The germline gives CDR1 SGHRS, CDR2 YFSETQ. CDR3 amino acids: CASSADGGSYGYTF. DNA of the CDR3: TGCGCCAGCAGCGCTGATGGGGGGTCCTACGGCTACACCTTC.

The chain combines TRBV11-2 with TRBJ1-2, with a possible D match to TRBD1 (6 bases). CDR3 length: 14 amino acids. Germline CDR1 and CDR2: SGHAT and FQNNGV. Trimming pared 6 bases from V and 5 bases from J, leaving 16 bases between. In DNA, the CDR3 is TGTGCCAGCAGTCCTGGCGGGGGGCTATATGGCTACACCTTC. This encodes CASSPGGGLYGYTF.

This chain uses TRBV5-1 with TRBJ2-7, with TRBD1 matching 8 bases. CDR1 is SGHRS and CDR2 is YFSETQ in the germline V gene. This CDR3 spans 13 amino acids. The trim removed 8 bases at V and 5 bases at J, leaving 9 bases unmatched. The DNA for the CDR3 is TGCGCCAGTACCGGACAGGGCGGCGACGAGCAGTACTTC. Translation gives CASTGQGGDEQYF. Variable domain in full (rest from reference TRBV5-1 and TRBJ2-7): KAGVTQTPRYLIKTRGQQVTLSCSPISGHRSVSWYQQTPGQGLQFLFEYFSETQRNKGNFPGRFSGRQFSNSRSEMNVSTLELGDSALYLCASTGQGGDEQYFGPGTRLTVT.

This clone appeared once. CDR3 residues: CASSSQGNTIYF. The CDR3 region has the DNA TGTGCCAGCAGTTCTCAGGGGAACACCATATATTTT. This chain joins TRBV9 and TRBJ1-3; TRBD1 is a possible D gene (6 bases). The CDR3 totals 12 residues. V gave up 5 bases and J gave up 7 bases, with 10 bases separating them. The germline gives CDR1 SGDLS, CDR2 YYNGEE.

This clone was counted between two and nine times. The rearrangement joins TRBV7-2 to TRBJ1-2; TRBD1 might be the D (5 bases). Per germline, CDR1 SGHTA and CDR2 FQGNSA. The CDR3 length is 13 residues. The V end was cut by 5 bases, the J end by 6 bases, with 13 bases between. CDR3 in amino acids: CASSPGRVDGYTF. The CDR3, as DNA: TGTGCCAGCAGCCCCGGCAGGGTGGATGGCTACACCTTC.

This clone was seen a single time. This chain connects TRBV19 to TRBJ2-7; weak D call: TRBD2 (6 bases). Trimming pared 3 bases from V and 3 bases from J, leaving 15 bases between. The V gene's germline CDR1 is LNHDA and CDR2 SQIVND (reference sequence). This CDR3 has 15 residues. The CDR3 here is CASSMGGTFYYEQYF. CDR3 nucleotides: TGTGCCAGTAGTATGGGGGGAACTTTTTACTACGAGCAGTACTTC.